A single sample gave rise to the 32 T cell receptor beta chains below, sequenced in a study of cytomegalovirus exposure and HLA in healthy donors (TCRdb year 2017). Libraries were made using the immunoSEQ multiplex PCR assay. TCRdb retrieved this table from immuneACCESS and kept in-frame rearrangements only. Not all clones are present; in checked studies, unresolved V genes account for under half, and no reason is known for the remainder. This sample has more than 90,000 clones in its table, and about 84% of those were observed once. Jointly, the top ten make up roughly 5.3% of the sample. The sample consisted of PBMCs. These TCRs come from a man in his late teens or twenties in good health and CMV-seronegative.

The chain is built from TRBV9 and TRBJ2-2; tentatively, D is TRBD1 (5 bases). Per the germline V gene, CDR1 is SGDLS and CDR2 is YYNGEE. The CDR3 is 16 residues long. V was cut by 0 bases and J by 2 bases, with 11 bases left in between. The CDR3 loop is CASSVGGRTNTGELFF. CDR3 coding DNA: TGTGCCAGCAGCGTAGGGGGCAGGACCAACACCGGGGAGCTGTTTTTT.

This rearrangement joins TRBV5-1 to TRBJ2-7; the match to TRBD2 covers 16 bases. The CDR3 totals 16 residues. Germline CDR1 reads SGHRS; CDR2 reads YFSETQ. Trimming cost V 3 bases and J 6 bases; bases outside gene matches: 6. The chain's CDR3 is CASSSGTSGGAGEQYF. CDR3 DNA sequence: TGCGCCAGCAGCTCTGGGACTAGCGGGGGGGCTGGCGAGCAGTACTTC.

The chain carries TRBV2 and TRBJ2-3, with no clear D. The CDR3 spans 14 residues. Trimming left V 8 bases short and J 3 bases short, with 15 bases between. CDR1 and CDR2 (germline): SNHLY, FYNNEI. This CDR3 is CASSLAVGTDTQYF. In nucleotides, the CDR3 is TGTGCCAGCTCTTTAGCCGTCGGAACAGATACGCAGTATTTT. Looking up the rest from reference TRBV2 and TRBJ2-3 gives the full variable domain: EPEVTQTPSHQVTQMGQEVILRCVPISNHLYFYWYRQILGQKVEFLVSFYNNEISEKSEIFDDQFSVERPDGSNFTLKIRSTKLEDSAMYFCASSLAVGTDTQYFGPGTRLTVL.

The chain carries TRBV7-9 and TRBJ2-2; D is unclear. Trimming removed 5 bases from V and 6 bases from J, with 10 bases in between. CDR1 is SEHNR and CDR2 is FQNEAQ in the germline V gene (reference sequence). The CDR3 is 13 amino acids. The CDR3 is CASSRVSPGELFF. The CDR3 coding sequence is TGTGCCAGCAGCCGGGTTTCACCCGGGGAGCTGTTTTTT. Using reference TRBV7-9 and TRBJ2-2 for the parts outside the CDR3, the full variable domain is DTGVSQNPRHKITKRGQNVTFRCDPISEHNRLYWYRQTLGQGPEFLTYFQNEAQLEKSRLLSDRFSAERPKGSFSTLEIQRTEQGDSAMYLCASSRVSPGELFFGEGSRLTVL.

The chain links TRBV30 to TRBJ2-1, with D maybe TRBD1 (5 bases). V lost 2 bases and J 5 bases, leaving 7 bases between the germline ends. This CDR3 region has 12 residues. Germline CDR1 GTSNPN, CDR2 SVGIG (reference sequence). CDR3 amino acids: CAWSRQNNEQFF. CDR3 nucleotides: TGTGCCTGGAGTAGACAGAACAATGAGCAGTTCTTC.

The CDR3 region has the DNA TGTGCCAGCAGTTTTATGCAGGGGGCAGGCGGCACTGAAGCTTTCTTT. It specifies CASSFMQGAGGTEAFF. The rearrangement joins TRBV27 to TRBJ1-1; 8 bases agree with TRBD1. The germline CDR1 and CDR2 sequences are MNHEY and SMNVEV (reference sequence). Unmatched junction bases numbered 10, after V lost 3 bases and J lost 4 bases. CDR3 size: 16 residues.

J is TRBJ1-1 and V is TRBV29-1, with D perhaps TRBD1 (5 bases). Germline CDR1 is SQVTM and CDR2 is ANQGSEA. The CDR3 runs 12 residues. With 4 bases removed from V and 4 bases from J, the gap between germline ends came to 10 bases. CDR3 in DNA: TGCAGCGTTGTCACGGGGGGCACTGAAGCTTTCTTT. Amino acid sequence: CSVVTGGTEAFF.

This chain links TRBV2 with TRBJ2-3; D is ambiguous. The length of the CDR3 is 14 residues. V was clipped by 0 bases and J by 1 base, with 5 bases between them. Germline V lookup: CDR1 SNHLY, CDR2 FYNNEI. As DNA, the CDR3 is TGTGCCAGCAGTGAAGCTCTCGGCACAGATACGCAGTATTTT. Encoded protein: CASSEALGTDTQYF.

Here the CDR3 DNA reads TGCGCCAGCATGGTACCCGGGAGCACAGATACGCAGTATTTT. Its translation: CASMVPGSTDTQYF. The chain couples TRBV10-2 to TRBJ2-3; D unclear. V gave up 7 bases and J gave up 0 bases, with 11 bases separating them. The germline V gene encodes CDR1 WSHSY and CDR2 SAAADI. The CDR3 has 14 amino acids.

The V gene is TRBV6-5, the J gene TRBJ1-5; D not resolved. Germline assignment: CDR1 MNHEY and CDR2 SVGAGI. V dropped 0 bases and J dropped 0 bases, with 6 bases sitting between them. The CDR3 sequence is 15 residues long. CDR3 residues: CASSYSAGSNQPQHF. DNA of the CDR3: TGTGCCAGCAGTTACTCCGCAGGTAGCAATCAGCCCCAGCATTTT.

This chain links TRBV19 with TRBJ1-3; D ambiguous. Deletions cut 7 bases from V and 0 bases from J, with 19 bases between. The CDR3 runs to 17 residues. The germline V gene encodes CDR1 LNHDA and CDR2 SQIVND (reference sequence). The CDR3 coding sequence is TGTGCCAGTACCCCCTGGTTCGGTTCCCCCTCTGGAAACACCATATATTTT. Protein sequence: CASTPWFGSPSGNTIYF.

The chain combines TRBV30 with TRBJ2-2, with D perhaps TRBD1 (6 bases). Germline V lookup: CDR1 GTSNPN, CDR2 SVGIG (reference sequence). The CDR3 loop spans 13 amino acids. Between the trimmed V and J ends, which lost 4 bases and 7 bases, there was a span of 13 bases. CDR3 in amino acids: CAWNGRGDGELFF. The CDR3 region has the DNA TGTGCCTGGAACGGCAGGGGAGACGGGGAGCTGTTTTTT.

CDR3 nucleotide sequence: TGTGCCAGCAGCCAAGTCTCCTATCCATTAAACAATGAGCAGTTCTTC. It encodes CASSQVSYPLNNEQFF. The V call is TRBV14, the J call TRBJ2-1; no clear D gene. The germline V and J ends were trimmed by 1 base and 5 bases, with 15 bases remaining between them. Germline loops: CDR1 SGHDN, CDR2 FVKESK. The CDR3 is 16 residues long.

The table lists this clone with a count of one. The chain recombines TRBV2 with TRBJ1-2; D is uncertain. The CDR3 sequence is 15 residues long. The V end was cut by 2 bases, the J end by 8 bases, with 18 bases between. Per germline, CDR1 SNHLY and CDR2 FYNNEI. DNA for the CDR3: TGTGCCAGCAGTGAAAACGGTTTGACCCCGAGGGGCTACACCTTC. Protein product: CASSENGLTPRGYTF.

The genes are TRBV6-6 and TRBJ2-1; D gene uncertain. Germline V gene data show CDR1 as MNHNY and CDR2 as SVGAGI (reference sequence). This CDR3 is 11 amino acids long. Deletions cut 2 bases from V and 8 bases from J, with 4 bases between. CDR3 residues: CASSYQDEQFF. CDR3 DNA sequence: TGTGCCAGCAGTTACCAGGATGAGCAGTTCTTC.

This chain joins TRBV30 and TRBJ2-3, with 8 bases lining up with TRBD2. V dropped 5 bases and J dropped 0; count of bases not matched to a gene: 7. The CDR3 is 15 residues long. From germline, CDR1 is GTSNPN and CDR2 SVGIG (reference sequence). CDR3 sequence reads: CAWAYSGISTDTQYF. The CDR3 DNA follows: TGTGCCTGGGCCTATAGCGGGATAAGCACAGATACGCAGTATTTT.

Only one count was recorded for this clone. The chain employs TRBV9 and TRBJ2-2; 7 bases fit TRBD1. This CDR3 region has 15 residues. Germline V CDR1 and CDR2: SGDLS, YYNGEE. Trimming removed 4 bases from V and 4 bases from J; junction bases left unmatched: 7. This CDR3 reads CASSLRGSTTGELFF. The CDR3 bases are TGTGCCAGCAGCCTCAGGGGGTCAACCACCGGGGAGCTGTTTTTT.

V and J are TRBV2 and TRBJ1-1, with D possibly TRBD1 on 5 matching bases. The V and J ends lost 7 bases and 10 bases respectively, with 16 bases between them. Germline CDR1 SNHLY, CDR2 FYNNEI. The CDR3 loop spans 12 amino acids. This CDR3 is CASTLGGVSAFF. The DNA for the CDR3 is TGTGCCAGCACCCTGGGAGGGGTCTCAGCTTTCTTT.

The table lists this clone with a few counts. The chain couples TRBV25-1 to TRBJ1-2; no reliable D call. The germline gives CDR1 MGHDK, CDR2 SYGVNS. The V end was cut by 1 base, the J end by 4 bases, with 7 bases between. The CDR3 is made up of 13 amino acids. The CDR3 here is CASSELVSYGYTF. CDR3 coding DNA: TGTGCCAGCAGTGAATTGGTGAGCTATGGCTACACCTTC.

This clone was recorded a few times. The chain recombines TRBV5-1 with TRBJ2-7, with 13 bases fitting TRBD2. CDR1 and CDR2 (germline): SGHRS, YFSETQ. CDR3 length: 15 amino acids. V trimming: 3 bases; J trimming: 6 bases; junction bases outside the gene matches: 6. This chain's CDR3 is CASSSGLAGEVEQYF. For the CDR3, the DNA is TGCGCCAGCAGCTCCGGACTAGCGGGAGAGGTCGAGCAGTACTTC.

The genes are TRBV6-5 and TRBJ1-1, with D unclear. The length of the CDR3 is 12 residues. The germline V and J ends were trimmed by 4 bases and 6 bases, with 9 bases remaining between them. Germline CDR1 is MNHEY and CDR2 is SVGAGI. The CDR3 nucleotides are TGTGCCAGCAGTTCCATGCCAGCTGAAGCTTTCTTT. This gives the protein CASSSMPAEAFF.

The V and J genes are TRBV6-1 and TRBJ2-7, with D possibly being TRBD1 or TRBD2 (5 bases each). The V end lost 5 bases, the J end lost 3 bases, and 17 bases lay between the germline ends. The length of the CDR3 is 15 residues. Germline V gene data show CDR1 as MNHNS and CDR2 as SASEGT. In DNA, the CDR3 is TGTGCCAGCAGTCAAGAGGGCAGGGTGGGCTACGAGCAGTACTTC. Its translation is CASSQEGRVGYEQYF.

The chain couples TRBV5-6 to TRBJ2-6; tentative D call: TRBD1 (5 bases). The CDR3 runs to 15 residues. Germline values: CDR1 SGHDT, CDR2 YYEEEE. The germline V and J ends were trimmed by 4 bases and 3 bases, with 11 bases remaining between them. CDR3 DNA: TGTGCCAGCAGCAGGGGCAGGGATGGGGCCAACGTCCTGACTTTC. As protein: CASSRGRDGANVLTF.

This clone was recorded once. This chain links TRBV2 with TRBJ2-2; 11 bases match TRBD2. Trimming removed 4 bases from V and 4 bases from J; junction bases left unmatched: 2. The length of the CDR3 is 15 residues. Germline V gene data show CDR1 as SNHLY and CDR2 as FYNNEI. The DNA of the CDR3 is TGTGCCAGCAGTGGACTAGCGGGACGCACCGGGGAGCTGTTTTTT. It specifies CASSGLAGRTGELFF.

This chain uses TRBV5-6 with TRBJ1-1; 7 bases align to TRBD1. This CDR3 has 12 amino acids. CDR1 is SGHDT, CDR2 YYEEEE, per germline. After removal of 4 bases from V and 4 bases from J, the junction contained 1 base not matched to a gene. The CDR3 is CASSRDSTEAFF. CDR3 bases: TGTGCCAGCAGCAGGGACAGCACTGAAGCTTTCTTT.

The CDR3 region is CASSGDRGSYNEQFF. The CDR3 DNA follows: TGTGCCAGCAGTGGAGACAGGGGCTCCTACAATGAGCAGTTCTTC. The V and J genes are TRBV2 and TRBJ2-1, with 8 nucleotides matching TRBD1. This CDR3 comprises 15 residues. Germline loops: CDR1 SNHLY, CDR2 FYNNEI. Trimming took 4 bases from V and 0 from J; bases not matched to a gene: 2.

The rearrangement uses TRBV30 and TRBJ2-7, with 8 bases that match TRBD2. The CDR3 is made up of 15 amino acids. The V segment lost 3 bases and the J segment 5 bases; nucleotides outside the gene matches: 12. Germline CDR1 is GTSNPN and CDR2 is SVGIG (reference sequence). The CDR3 DNA reads TGTGCCTGGAGAGGCTGGAGCGGGAGTCCCCACGAGCAGTACTTC. Residues: CAWRGWSGSPHEQYF.

This clone was seen a single time. The CDR3 nucleotides read TGTGCCATCAGTGAGTATACAGGAATCTACTCTGGAAACACCATATATTTT. The encoded protein is CAISEYTGIYSGNTIYF. V gene TRBV10-3 combines with J gene TRBJ1-3; perhaps TRBD1 as D (5 bases). CDR3 length equals 17 residues. Germline CDR1 ENHRY, CDR2 SYGVKD. V lost 1 base to trimming and J lost 0 bases, with 13 bases between them.

The V and J genes are TRBV6-5 and TRBJ2-2, with TRBD1 matching over 10 bases. CDR3 size: 16 residues. In germline, CDR1 is MNHEY, CDR2 SVGAGI. V lost 2 bases, J lost 6 bases, and 6 bases stayed unmatched. CDR3 in amino acids: CASSYKTGGASGELFF. In nucleotides, the CDR3 is TGTGCCAGCAGTTACAAGACAGGGGGCGCCTCCGGGGAGCTGTTTTTT.

In DNA, the CDR3 is TGTGCCAGCTCAATAGGACAGGGGGCTCAGGAGACCCAGTACTTC. Amino acid sequence: CASSIGQGAQETQYF. This chain joins TRBV18 and TRBJ2-5, with 11 positions matching TRBD1. CDR3 size: 15 residues. V lost 5 bases, J lost 5 bases, and 7 bases stayed unmatched. Looked up from germline, CDR1 is KGHSH and CDR2 is LQKENI.

V gene TRBV6-5 combines with J gene TRBJ1-5; 8 bases are a match to TRBD1. The V segment lost 5 bases and the J segment 7 bases; nucleotides outside the gene matches: 4. Germline loops: CDR1 MNHEY, CDR2 SVGAGI. CDR3 length equals 13 residues. In DNA form, the CDR3 reads TGTGCCAGCAGTAGGACAGGGACCCAGCCCCAGCATTTT. Translating it yields CASSRTGTQPQHF.

The CDR3 DNA is TGCAGCGCGGACAGGGGGCTTACCTTC. Translated, it gives CSADRGLTF. The rearrangement uses TRBV29-1 and TRBJ1-2; 11 nucleotides align to TRBD1. This CDR3 spans 9 amino acids. CDR1 and CDR2 (germline): SQVTM, ANQGSEA. Germline trimming cut 7 bases from V and 14 bases from J; bases unmatched to any gene: 3.